What follows are 2 T cell receptor beta chains derived from one specimen sequenced in a study of T-cell memory formation after mild COVID-19. TCRdb re-called the 5' RACE reads with MiXCR, one entry per CDR3 protein. The sample lists 450,000 to 650,000 distinct CDR3 sequences; 15% to 20% were seen once. Sequenced input: PBMCs or a T cell subset sorted from them (not recorded which). The receptors were gathered from an adult woman who had mild COVID-19 (a few samples of this study predate the infection). Cell type and time point are not known.

The rearrangement links TRBV15 to TRBJ2-5; the D is unclear. Looked up from germline, CDR1 is LNHNV and CDR2 is YYDKDF (reference sequence). The CDR3 runs to 13 residues. The V and J ends lost 1 base and 5 bases respectively, with 8 bases between them. The CDR3 protein is CATSRGVEETQYF. Here the CDR3 DNA reads TGTGCCACCAGCAGAGGGGTCGAGGAGACCCAGTACTTC.

This clonotype was detected a few times. The rearrangement joins TRBV7-6 to TRBJ2-3; D remains unclear. V shed 5 bases and J shed 3 bases, with 9 bases lying between them. The CDR3 sequence is 13 residues long. Germline loops: CDR1 SGHVS, CDR2 FNYEAQ. CDR3 sequence reads: CASSPQETDTQYF. CDR3 DNA sequence: TGTGCCAGCAGCCCCCAAGAAACAGATACGCAGTATTTT.